This TCR beta chain was captured in a study of blood T cell repertoires in COVID-19. Study details: Italy, Spain and the United States were the sources of the convalescent and acute COVID-19 samples. From T cells, B-cell-depleted T cells, or PBMCs came the material, which was cDNA or gDNA.

As originally analysed: Estimation of nucleated cell counts was performed using reference gene primer amplification. The data were produced by immunoSEQ multiplex PCR, yet TCRdb's version contains in-frame clones alone and is incomplete. V and J calls plus clone size are reproduced from that table; the DNA served to infer D and trimming. The sample carries under 50,000 clones, 92% recorded once. J lost 11 bases, V lost 3 bases, and 2 bases had no gene match. CDR1 MNHEY and CDR2 SMNVEV come from the germline V gene (reference sequence). CDR3 size: 12 residues. Sequenced input: peripheral blood. This chain links TRBV27 with TRBJ1-4; TRBD1 agrees at 8 bases. This clonotype was sampled from a human donor in a cohort sampled during active COVID-19. Here the CDR3 reads CASSFQGAKLFF. In DNA, the CDR3 is TGTGCCAGCAGTTTCCAGGGGGCGAAACTGTTTTTT.